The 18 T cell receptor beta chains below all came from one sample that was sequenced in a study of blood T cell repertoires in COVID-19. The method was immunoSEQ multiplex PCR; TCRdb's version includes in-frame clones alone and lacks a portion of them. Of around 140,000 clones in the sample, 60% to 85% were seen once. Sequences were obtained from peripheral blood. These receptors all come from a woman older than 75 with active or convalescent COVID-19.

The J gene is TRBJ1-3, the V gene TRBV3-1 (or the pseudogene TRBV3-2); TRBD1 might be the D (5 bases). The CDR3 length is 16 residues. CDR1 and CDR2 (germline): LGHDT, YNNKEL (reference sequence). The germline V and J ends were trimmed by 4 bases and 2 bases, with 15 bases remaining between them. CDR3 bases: TGTGCCAGCAGCCCACCCCCTGCCAGGGCTGGAAACACCATATATTTT. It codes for CASSPPPARAGNTIYF.

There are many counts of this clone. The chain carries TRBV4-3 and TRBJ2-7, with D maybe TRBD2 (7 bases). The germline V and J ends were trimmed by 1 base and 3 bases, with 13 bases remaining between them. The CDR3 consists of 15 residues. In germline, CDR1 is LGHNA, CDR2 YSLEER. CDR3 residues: CASSQGGGPLYEQYF. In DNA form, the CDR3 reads TGCGCCAGCAGCCAAGGCGGGGGCCCCCTCTACGAGCAGTACTTC.

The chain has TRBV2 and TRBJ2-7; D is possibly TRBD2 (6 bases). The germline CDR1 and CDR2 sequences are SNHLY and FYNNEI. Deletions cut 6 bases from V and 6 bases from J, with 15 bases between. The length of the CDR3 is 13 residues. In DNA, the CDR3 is TGTGCCAGCAGGGGACTGAGATCCGGCGAGCAGTACTTC. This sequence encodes CASRGLRSGEQYF.

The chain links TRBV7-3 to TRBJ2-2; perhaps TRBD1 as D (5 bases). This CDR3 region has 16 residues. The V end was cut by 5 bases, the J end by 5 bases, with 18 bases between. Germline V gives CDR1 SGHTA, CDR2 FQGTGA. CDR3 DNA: TGTGCCAGCAGCGCTAAGCCAGGGTGGTTGACCGGGGAGCTGTTTTTT. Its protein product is CASSAKPGWLTGELFF.

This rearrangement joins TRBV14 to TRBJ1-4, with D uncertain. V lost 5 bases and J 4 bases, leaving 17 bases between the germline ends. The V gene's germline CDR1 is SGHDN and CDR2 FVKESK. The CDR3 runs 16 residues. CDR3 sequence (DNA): TGTGCCAGCAGCGATGGCTTCGGGAACGTTAATGAAAAACTGTTTTTT. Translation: CASSDGFGNVNEKLFF.

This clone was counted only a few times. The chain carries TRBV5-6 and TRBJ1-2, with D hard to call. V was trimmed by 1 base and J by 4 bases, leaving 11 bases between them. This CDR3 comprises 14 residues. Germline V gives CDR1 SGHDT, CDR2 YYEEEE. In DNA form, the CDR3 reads TGTGCCAGCAGCTTGTTACGAGGCATCTATGGCTACACCTTC. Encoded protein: CASSLLRGIYGYTF.

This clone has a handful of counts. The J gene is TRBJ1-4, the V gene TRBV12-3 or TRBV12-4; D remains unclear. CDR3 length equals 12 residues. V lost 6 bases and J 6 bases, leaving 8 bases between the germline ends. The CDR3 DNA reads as TGTGCCAGCAGCGACAAGTATGAAAAACTGTTTTTT. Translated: CASSDKYEKLFF.

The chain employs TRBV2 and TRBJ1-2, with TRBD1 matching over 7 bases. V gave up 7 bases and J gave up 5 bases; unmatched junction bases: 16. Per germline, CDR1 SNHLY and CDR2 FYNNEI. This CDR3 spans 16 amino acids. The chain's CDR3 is CASMPADRVPYYGYTF. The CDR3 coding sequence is TGTGCCAGCATGCCGGCCGACAGGGTACCTTATTATGGCTACACCTTC. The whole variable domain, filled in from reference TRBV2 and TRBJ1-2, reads EPEVTQTPSHQVTQMGQEVILRCVPISNHLYFYWYRQILGQKVEFLVSFYNNEISEKSEIFDDQFSVERPDGSNFTLKIRSTKLEDSAMYFCASMPADRVPYYGYTFGSGTRLTVV.

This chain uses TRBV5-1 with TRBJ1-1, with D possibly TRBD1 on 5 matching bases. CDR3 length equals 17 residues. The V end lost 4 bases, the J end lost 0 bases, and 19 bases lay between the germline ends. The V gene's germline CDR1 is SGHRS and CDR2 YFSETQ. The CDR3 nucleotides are TGCGCCAGCAGCCCGGAGGGGTTTGTGGATGTGAACACTGAAGCTTTCTTT. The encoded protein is CASSPEGFVDVNTEAFF.

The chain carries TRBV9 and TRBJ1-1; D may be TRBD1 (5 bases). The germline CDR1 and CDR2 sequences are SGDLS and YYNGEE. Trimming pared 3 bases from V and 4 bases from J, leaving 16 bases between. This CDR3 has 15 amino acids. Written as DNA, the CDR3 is TGTGCCAGCAGCGGCGGACACCTAATCGCCACTGAAGCTTTCTTT. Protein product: CASSGGHLIATEAFF. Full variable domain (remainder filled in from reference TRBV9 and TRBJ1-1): DSGVTQTPKHLITATGQRVTLRCSPRSGDLSVYWYQQSLDQGLQFLIQYYNGEERAKGNILERFSAQQFPDLHSELNLSSLELGDSALYFCASSGGHLIATEAFFGQGTRLTVV.

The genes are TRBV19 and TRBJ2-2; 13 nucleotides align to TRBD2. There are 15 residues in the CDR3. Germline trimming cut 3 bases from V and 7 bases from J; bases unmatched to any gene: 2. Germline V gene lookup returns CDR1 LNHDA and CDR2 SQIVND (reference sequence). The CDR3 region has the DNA TGTGCCAGTAGTATGGGGACTAGCGGGGTCGGGGAGCTGTTTTTT. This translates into CASSMGTSGVGELFF.

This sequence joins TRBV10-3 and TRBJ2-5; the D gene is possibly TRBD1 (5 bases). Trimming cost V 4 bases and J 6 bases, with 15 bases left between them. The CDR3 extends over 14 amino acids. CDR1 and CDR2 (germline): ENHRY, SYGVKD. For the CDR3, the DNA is TGTGCCATCAGTGTTGGGCAGGGCCCCCAGACCCAGTACTTC. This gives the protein CAISVGQGPQTQYF.

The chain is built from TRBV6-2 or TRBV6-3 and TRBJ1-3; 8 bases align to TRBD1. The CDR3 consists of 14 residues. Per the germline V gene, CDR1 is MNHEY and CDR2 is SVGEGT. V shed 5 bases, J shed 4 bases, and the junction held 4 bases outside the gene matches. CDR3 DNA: TGTGCCAGCAGTGCGACAGGGGTCGGAAACACCATATATTTT. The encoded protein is CASSATGVGNTIYF.

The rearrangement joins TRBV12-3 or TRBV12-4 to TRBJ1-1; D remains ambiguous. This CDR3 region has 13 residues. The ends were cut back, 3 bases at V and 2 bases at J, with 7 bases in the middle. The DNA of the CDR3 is TGTGCCAGCAGTTTTTACTCTAACACTGAAGCTTTCTTT. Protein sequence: CASSFYSNTEAFF.

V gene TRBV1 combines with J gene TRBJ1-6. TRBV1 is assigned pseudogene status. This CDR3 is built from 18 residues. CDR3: CTSSQDRRGGTYNSPLHF. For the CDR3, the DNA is TGCACCAGCAGCCAAGATCGTCGGGGGGGAACCTATAATTCACCCCTCCACTTT.

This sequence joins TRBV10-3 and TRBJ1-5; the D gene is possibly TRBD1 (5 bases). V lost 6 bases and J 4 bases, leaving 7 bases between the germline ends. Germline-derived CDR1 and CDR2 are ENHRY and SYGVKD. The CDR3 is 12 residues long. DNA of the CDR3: TGTGCCATCAGCCAGGGTAATCAGCCCCAGCATTTT. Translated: CAISQGNQPQHF.

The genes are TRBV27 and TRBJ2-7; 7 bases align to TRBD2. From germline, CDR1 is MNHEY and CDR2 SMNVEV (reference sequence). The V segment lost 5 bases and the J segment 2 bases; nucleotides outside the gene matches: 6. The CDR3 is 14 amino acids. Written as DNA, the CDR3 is TGTGCCAGCAGTCAAATAGCGGGCCCCTACGAGCAGTACTTC. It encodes CASSQIAGPYEQYF.

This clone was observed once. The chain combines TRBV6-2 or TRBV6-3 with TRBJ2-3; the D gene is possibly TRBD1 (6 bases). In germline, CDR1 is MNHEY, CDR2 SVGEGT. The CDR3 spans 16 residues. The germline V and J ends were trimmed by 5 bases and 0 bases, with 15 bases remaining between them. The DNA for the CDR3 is TGTGCCAGCAGTGCCCGTTGGACAGCTAGCACAGATACGCAGTATTTT. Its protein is CASSARWTASTDTQYF.